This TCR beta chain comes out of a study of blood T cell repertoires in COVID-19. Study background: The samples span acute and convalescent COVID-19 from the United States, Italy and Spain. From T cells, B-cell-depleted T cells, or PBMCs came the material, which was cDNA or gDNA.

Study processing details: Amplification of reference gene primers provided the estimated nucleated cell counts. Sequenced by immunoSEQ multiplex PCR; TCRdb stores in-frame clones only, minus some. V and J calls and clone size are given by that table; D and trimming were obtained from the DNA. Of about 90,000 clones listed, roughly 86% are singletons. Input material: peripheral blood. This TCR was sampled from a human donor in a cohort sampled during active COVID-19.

CDR3 loop: CASTHRFGSGANVLTF. In DNA form, the CDR3 reads TGTGCCAGCACCCACAGGTTCGGCTCTGGGGCCAACGTCCTGACTTTC. The chain employs TRBV3-1 (or the pseudogene TRBV3-2) and TRBJ2-6; weak D call: TRBD1 (5 bases). Trimming took 7 bases from V and 0 from J, leaving 13 bases between them. The germline CDR1 and CDR2 sequences are LGHDT and YNNKEL (reference sequence). This CDR3 is built from 16 residues.